Sequencing of this T cell receptor beta chain was carried out in a study of T cell responses to AZD1222 COVID-19 vaccine. Regarding this clone: The target antigen is unknown.

Germline V CDR1 and CDR2: SNHLY, FYNNEI. V shed 4 bases and J 1 base; nucleotides not matched to a gene: 6. The CDR3 is made up of 16 amino acids. Libraries were prepared by immunoSEQ multiplex PCR; TCRdb keeps only in-frame clonotypes and omits some of them. The sample includes tens of thousands of clones, roughly 94% seen only once; the top ten take roughly 4.9%. Study-wide findings and caveats: Dominant at 160-218 and 743-854, vaccine-associated CD4 TCRs also spanned spike. Most donors were white British and more were female, and clonal diversity was possibly underestimated. Two doses of AZD1222 preceded a rise in Spike-specific TCR breadth and depth. Among AZD1222 vaccinees, only six or seven were seropositive at baseline.

The TCR was taken from an adult in good health. The gene calls are TRBV2 and TRBJ2-1; TRBD2 agrees at 8 bases. The source was peripheral blood, collected on day 0 of AZD1222 vaccination. The CDR3 loop is CASSARGGESYNEQFF. The CDR3, as DNA: TGTGCCAGCAGTGCTCGGGGGGGCGAGTCCTACAATGAGCAGTTCTTC. Full variable domain (rest looked up from reference TRBV2 and TRBJ2-1): EPEVTQTPSHQVTQMGQEVILRCVPISNHLYFYWYRQILGQKVEFLVSFYNNEISEKSEIFDDQFSVERPDGSNFTLKIRSTKLEDSAMYFCASSARGGESYNEQFFGPGTRLTVL.